This T cell receptor (beta chain) was documented in a study of cytomegalovirus exposure and HLA in healthy donors. Study as a whole: Tens of millions of unique TCR sequences came from HLA-typed donors in an early release. The study's findings and limits: Some segments of the V type, notably TRBV6-2 and TRBV6-3, were excluded as indistinguishable.

The germline V gene has CDR1 LNHDA and CDR2 SQIVND (reference sequence). Trimming took 8 bases from V and 3 from J, leaving 13 bases between them. The CDR3 covers 14 residues. This clone was counted only a few times. Its antigen is not identified. With 60 Vbeta and 13 Jbeta primers, the PCR was carried out. Generated by immunoSEQ multiplex PCR, the TCRdb table keeps only in-frame clones and is missing some. The profile shows more than 200,000 clones, around 79% of them singletons. The clonotype originates from a male donor in good health and CMV-seronegative. The chain employs TRBV19 and TRBJ1-4; a possible D gene is TRBD1 (6 bases). Sequencing used PBMCs. This CDR3 reads CASERGTSNEKLFF. CDR3 DNA: TGTGCCAGTGAGAGGGGGACGTCTAATGAAAAACTGTTTTTT. Supplemented by reference TRBV19 and TRBJ1-4, the full variable domain reads DGGITQSPKYLFRKEGQNVTLSCEQNLNHDAMYWYRQDPGQGLRLIYYSQIVNDFQKGDIAEGYSVSREKKESFPLTVTSAQKNPTAFYLCASERGTSNEKLFFGSGTQLSVL.